Listed below are T cell receptor beta chains from one sample, sequenced in a study of T cell responses to AZD1222 COVID-19 vaccine. Clones were read by immunoSEQ multiplex PCR, and TCRdb kept only the in-frame ones, dropping some. Among 100,000 or so clones listed, 80% to 95% were seen once. This material consisted of peripheral blood, taken 28 days after the second AZD1222 dose. These receptors were obtained from an adult who received the AZD1222 COVID-19 vaccine. Both conserved end residues are part of each CDR3. A D gene is named only where the DNA matches it firmly. Only part of the rows carry a size: once, few, many, or a class if the clone is expanded.

D gene: NA; CDR3 length: 14; clone size: NA; J gene: TRBJ1-2; V gene: TRBV14; CDR3 DNA: TGTGCCAGCAGCCAAGAAGTTTCTTACTATGGCTACACCTTC; CDR3 protein: CASSQEVSYYGYTF
D gene: NA; CDR3 length: 14; clone size: NA; J gene: TRBJ2-4; V gene: TRBV6-5; CDR3 DNA: TGTGCCAGCAGCCCAGGCAGGGGACAAAACATTCAGTACTTC; CDR3 protein: CASSPGRGQNIQYF
D gene: TRBD1; CDR3 length: 15; clone size: NA; J gene: TRBJ1-2; V gene: TRBV3-1/TRBV3-2; CDR3 DNA: TGTGCCAGCAGCCCACCGAGGGACAGGGGCTTGGGCTACACCTTC; CDR3 protein: CASSPPRDRGLGYTF
D gene: NA; CDR3 length: 12; clone size: NA; J gene: TRBJ1-3; V gene: TRBV6-5; CDR3 DNA: TGTGCCAGCAGCTCCCTAGGAAACACCATATATTTT; CDR3 protein: CASSSLGNTIYF
D gene: NA; CDR3 length: 15; clone size: NA; J gene: TRBJ2-3; V gene: TRBV6-1; CDR3 DNA: TGTGCCAGCAGTGACCTCAGAGGGTCGGGAGATACGCAGTATTTT; CDR3 protein: CASSDLRGSGDTQYF
D gene: NA; CDR3 length: 15; clone size: NA; J gene: TRBJ2-2; V gene: TRBV6-5; CDR3 DNA: TGTGCCAGCAGTTACTCGAACAGTTACACCGGGGAGCTGTTTTTT; CDR3 protein: CASSYSNSYTGELFF
D gene: NA; CDR3 length: 15; clone size: NA; J gene: TRBJ2-1; V gene: TRBV4-2; CDR3 DNA: TGTGCCAGCAGCCAAGAGCACAGAGTCTACAATGAGCAGTTCTTC; CDR3 protein: CASSQEHRVYNEQFF
D gene: TRBD1; CDR3 length: 17; clone size: NA; J gene: TRBJ1-1; V gene: TRBV27; CDR3 DNA: TGTGCCAGCAGTTTCACGCCCCCACGACAGGGAAACACTGAAGCTTTCTTT; CDR3 protein: CASSFTPPRQGNTEAFF
D gene: NA; CDR3 length: 15; clone size: NA; J gene: TRBJ2-3; V gene: TRBV19; CDR3 DNA: TGTGCCAGTAGTACCCCCGGGTGGGGCGCAGATACGCAGTATTTT; CDR3 protein: CASSTPGWGADTQYF
D gene: NA; CDR3 length: 17; clone size: NA; J gene: TRBJ2-1; V gene: TRBV6-2/TRBV6-3; CDR3 DNA: TGTGCCAGCAGTTACTCTCGCGCCAGGAGCTCCTACAATGAGCAGTTCTTC; CDR3 protein: CASSYSRARSSYNEQFF
D gene: NA; CDR3 length: 14; clone size: NA; J gene: TRBJ1-5; V gene: TRBV5-1; CDR3 DNA: TGCGCCAGCAGCTTGGACGGTAGCAATCAGCCCCAGCATTTT; CDR3 protein: CASSLDGSNQPQHF
D gene: NA; CDR3 length: 13; clone size: once; J gene: TRBJ2-5; V gene: TRBV5-4; CDR3 DNA: TGTGCCAGCAGCGGGTCGGAACAAGAGACCCAGTACTTC; CDR3 protein: CASSGSEQETQYF
D gene: TRBD1; CDR3 length: 16; clone size: NA; J gene: TRBJ2-7; V gene: TRBV6-6; CDR3 DNA: TGTGCCAGCAGTTACTCGAGGCCAGGGGGCGTTGGGGAGCAGTACTTC; CDR3 protein: CASSYSRPGGVGEQYF
D gene: NA; CDR3 length: 14; clone size: NA; J gene: TRBJ2-7; V gene: TRBV7-8; CDR3 DNA: TGTGCCAGCAGCGAATCCGTGGCGTTGTACGAGCAGTACTTC; CDR3 protein: CASSESVALYEQYF
D gene: TRBD1; CDR3 length: 18; clone size: NA; J gene: TRBJ1-1; V gene: TRBV18; CDR3 DNA: TGTGCCAGCTCACCACGTGGGACAGGGGGCCGCCTGAACACTGAAGCTTTCTTT; CDR3 protein: CASSPRGTGGRLNTEAFF
D gene: TRBD1; CDR3 length: 17; clone size: once; J gene: TRBJ2-2; V gene: TRBV7-2; CDR3 DNA: TGTGCCAGCAGCTTGGACCGGGACAGGGATCTGACCGGGGAGCTGTTTTTT; CDR3 protein: CASSLDRDRDLTGELFF
D gene: NA; CDR3 length: 13; clone size: NA; J gene: TRBJ2-3; V gene: TRBV13; CDR3 DNA: TGTGCCAGCAGCTTAACCGAGACAGATACGCAGTATTTT; CDR3 protein: CASSLTETDTQYF
D gene: NA; CDR3 length: 13; clone size: NA; J gene: TRBJ1-2; V gene: TRBV3-1/TRBV3-2; CDR3 DNA: TGTGCCAGCAGCTTTGACATTCTATATGGCTACACCTTC; CDR3 protein: CASSFDILYGYTF
D gene: NA; CDR3 length: 14; clone size: NA; J gene: TRBJ2-1; V gene: TRBV5-1; CDR3 DNA: TGCGCCAGCAAGGGGGGGAGCTCCTACAATGAGCAGTTCTTC; CDR3 protein: CASKGGSSYNEQFF
D gene: NA; CDR3 length: 13; clone size: NA; J gene: TRBJ2-7; V gene: TRBV12-3/TRBV12-4; CDR3 DNA: TGTGCCAGCAGTCATTCTAGCTCCTACGAGCAGTACTTC; CDR3 protein: CASSHSSSYEQYF
D gene: NA; CDR3 length: 14; clone size: NA; J gene: TRBJ2-7; V gene: TRBV15; CDR3 DNA: TGTGCCACCAGCCTAGGAGGGACAGACTACGAGCAGTACTTC; CDR3 protein: CATSLGGTDYEQYF
D gene: NA; CDR3 length: 15; clone size: NA; J gene: TRBJ1-3; V gene: TRBV19; CDR3 DNA: TGTGCCAGTAGACGGGACACTATCTCTGGAAACACCATATATTTT; CDR3 protein: CASRRDTISGNTIYF
D gene: NA; CDR3 length: 14; clone size: NA; J gene: TRBJ1-6; V gene: TRBV5-4; CDR3 DNA: TGTGCCAGCAGCTCAAAGGACTGGAATTCACCCCTCCACTTT; CDR3 protein: CASSSKDWNSPLHF
D gene: NA; CDR3 length: 14; clone size: few; J gene: TRBJ1-5; V gene: TRBV27; CDR3 DNA: TGTGCCAGCAGTTCCGAGGGTCCCTATCAGCCCCAGCATTTT; CDR3 protein: CASSSEGPYQPQHF
D gene: NA; CDR3 length: 12; clone size: NA; J gene: TRBJ1-2; V gene: TRBV30; CDR3 DNA: TGTGCCTGGTCCCGGGGGCCCTATGGCTACACCTTC; CDR3 protein: CAWSRGPYGYTF
D gene: NA; CDR3 length: 15; clone size: NA; J gene: TRBJ1-4; V gene: TRBV28; CDR3 DNA: TGTGCCAGCAGTCGGCTGGACAGCCTTAATGAAAAACTGTTTTTT; CDR3 protein: CASSRLDSLNEKLFF
D gene: NA; CDR3 length: 15; clone size: NA; J gene: TRBJ1-2; V gene: TRBV6-5; CDR3 DNA: TGTGCCAGCACCCCACCGGACAGTCCCAACTATGGCTACACCTTC; CDR3 protein: CASTPPDSPNYGYTF
D gene: NA; CDR3 length: 14; clone size: NA; J gene: TRBJ2-3; V gene: TRBV7-8; CDR3 DNA: TGTGCCAGCAGCCCCACGACGGGCACAGATACGCAGTATTTT; CDR3 protein: CASSPTTGTDTQYF
D gene: TRBD2; CDR3 length: 18; clone size: NA; J gene: TRBJ2-3; V gene: TRBV4-3; CDR3 DNA: TGCGCCAGCAGCCAAGATTTGGCTAGCGGGGGGTTCACAGATACGCAGTATTTT; CDR3 protein: CASSQDLASGGFTDTQYF
D gene: NA; CDR3 length: 13; clone size: NA; J gene: TRBJ1-6; V gene: TRBV9; CDR3 DNA: TGTGCCAGCAGCGTAGATTGGAGTTCACCCCTCCACTTT; CDR3 protein: CASSVDWSSPLHF